The 24 T cell receptor beta chains reported below all come from one sample, sequenced in a study of T cell clonality in common variable immunodeficiency. General study results and limits: In common variable immunodeficiency, TCR beta chains reportedly carried fewer deletions and N-nucleotide insertions.

Their cognate antigens are unknown. Libraries were prepared by immunoSEQ multiplex PCR; TCRdb keeps only in-frame clonotypes and omits some of them. This sample has roughly 40,000 clones, each found more than once. Sequencing used peripheral blood mononuclear cells. The receptors shown here come from a human donor with common variable immunodeficiency.

This clone has ten or more counts. The read ends 3 residues before the CDR3 terminus; that terminus is restored from the germline J gene. The chain recombines TRBV5-1 with TRBJ1-5; D is uncertain. Trimming cost V 2 bases and J 0 bases, with 3 bases left between them. CDR3 length equals 13 residues. In germline, CDR1 is SGHRS, CDR2 YFSETQ. CDR3 sequence: CASSLYSNQPQHF. Partial CDR3 DNA: TGCGCCAGCAGCTTATATAGCAATCAGCCC.

The sample holds many counts of this clone. The read ends 3 residues shy of where the CDR3 ends; the end is completed using the germline J gene. The chain links TRBV29-1 to TRBJ2-3; 11 bases fit TRBD2. Germline V gene data show CDR1 as SQVTM and CDR2 as ANQGSEA. V shed 4 bases, J shed 7 bases, and the junction held 4 bases outside the gene matches. The CDR3 has 13 residues. The CDR3 bases that were read are TGCAGCGTTGGGGCTAGCGGGGGGAATACG. Protein sequence: CSVGASGGNT. The full CDR3 protein is CSVGASGGNTQYF.

This clone was recorded at least ten times. The read ends 3 residues shy of where the CDR3 ends; the end is completed using the germline J gene. V gene TRBV13 combines with J gene TRBJ1-1; a weak D match, TRBD1 (5 bases). Per germline, CDR1 PRHDT and CDR2 FYEKMQ (reference sequence). The CDR3 totals 14 residues. The germline V and J ends were trimmed by 4 bases and 5 bases, with 14 bases remaining between them. The part of the CDR3 DNA that was read is TGTGCCAGCAGCTCCGGGACGGGGGTTACTGAA. Encoded protein: CASSSGTGVTE. The complete CDR3 sequence is CASSSGTGVTEAFF.

This clone occurred a few times. Coverage ceases 3 residues before the CDR3 finishes, and the germline J gene fills in the end. V usage is TRBV7-9 and J usage is TRBJ1-4; D is ambiguous. The CDR3 spans 15 residues. The germline V gene encodes CDR1 SEHNR and CDR2 FQNEAQ (reference sequence). V lost 0 bases and J 2 bases, leaving 7 bases between the germline ends. CDR3 protein: CASSLARSTNEKLFF. The CDR3 bases that were read are TGTGCCAGCAGCTTAGCGCGGTCCACTAATGAAAAA. The entire variable domain, with the rest obtained from reference TRBV7-9 and TRBJ1-4, is as follows: DTGVSQNPRHKITKRGQNVTFRCDPISEHNRLYWYRQTLGQGPEFLTYFQNEAQLEKSRLLSDRFSAERPKGSFSTLEIQRTEQGDSAMYLCASSLARSTNEKLFFGSGTQLSVL.

This clone was found many times. The CDR3 end is not reached by the read, which stops 3 residues before it; the germline J gene fills it in. The chain recombines TRBV7-2 with TRBJ2-2, with a possible D match to TRBD1 (5 bases). Germline V CDR1 and CDR2: SGHTA, FQGNSA. V shed 0 bases and J shed 6 bases, with 11 bases lying between them. This CDR3 spans 15 amino acids. The covered CDR3 bases are TGTGCCAGCAGCTTAGCGCCAGGGATACCCGGGGAG. It yields the protein CASSLAPGIPGE. The complete CDR3 protein is CASSLAPGIPGELFF.

In this sample, this clone turned up a few times. The observed sequence ends 3 residues before the CDR3 terminus, with the missing tail filled in from the germline J gene. The chain recombines TRBV19 with TRBJ2-7; 7 bases are a match to TRBD2. The CDR3 extends over 13 amino acids. Germline CDR1 reads LNHDA; CDR2 reads SQIVND (reference sequence). Trimming at V came to 5 bases and at J to 4 bases, leaving 5 bases not matched to a gene. The CDR3 protein is CASSRRETYEQYF. CDR3 bases read: TGTGCCAGTAGTCGGCGGGAGACATACGAG.

About this clone: The read comes to an end 3 residues before the CDR3 does, leaving the germline J gene to fill in the end. The chain is built from TRBV19 and TRBJ1-1, with D possibly being TRBD1 (6 bases). The V end lost 3 bases, the J end lost 4 bases, and 12 bases lay between the germline ends. Germline assignment: CDR1 LNHDA and CDR2 SQIVND (reference sequence). The length of the CDR3 is 14 residues. Partial CDR3 DNA: TGTGCCAGTAGTATTAACAGGGTAACCACTGAA. Translating gives CASSINRVTTE. The CDR3 reads in full as CASSINRVTTEAFF.

The CDR3 here is CASSKGQGANTDTQYF. CDR3 bases read: TGTGCCAGCAGCAAGGGACAGGGGGCGAACACAGATACG. V is TRBV13 and J is TRBJ2-3, with 12 nucleotides matching TRBD1. Read sequence stops 3 residues before the CDR3 end, and the germline J gene provides the missing end. J was trimmed by 2 bases and V by 5 bases; bases with no gene match: 5. This CDR3 is built from 16 residues. Germline assignment: CDR1 PRHDT and CDR2 FYEKMQ (reference sequence).

Many counts were recorded for this clone. Read coverage stops 3 residues before the CDR3 terminus; the germline J gene supplies the remainder. V and J are TRBV7-8 and TRBJ1-2, with a weak D call TRBD1 (5 bases). The CDR3 length is 16 residues. Trimming pared 1 base from V and 7 bases from J, leaving 19 bases between. CDR1 is SGHVS, CDR2 FQNEAQ, per germline. The CDR3 loop reads CASSLVRDSYGTGYTF. CDR3 DNA (partial): TGTGCCAGCAGCTTAGTAAGGGACTCCTATGGAACTGGC.

About this clone: The read terminates 3 residues ahead of where the CDR3 ends, so the germline J gene completes it. This rearrangement joins TRBV19 to TRBJ1-6; possibly TRBD1 for D (5 bases). The germline V gene has CDR1 LNHDA and CDR2 SQIVND (reference sequence). CDR3 length equals 15 residues. Trimming took off 5 bases at V and 6 bases at J, with 14 bases between the two ends. The covered CDR3 bases are TGTGCCAGTAGTTACCAGGGCGCTCCTAATTCACCC. Translated: CASSYQGAPNSP. From start to end, the CDR3 is CASSYQGAPNSPLHF.

This clone appeared many times. The missing CDR3 end, 3 residues past where the read stops, is filled in from the germline J gene. This chain links TRBV10-3 with TRBJ2-1, with 12 bases identical to TRBD2. Germline values: CDR1 ENHRY, CDR2 SYGVKD. Trimming cost V 5 bases and J 4 bases; bases outside gene matches: 9. This CDR3 spans 17 amino acids. Partial CDR3 DNA: TGTGCCATCAGTTCACTAGCGGGGGGATTAACTTACAATGAG. Its translation: CAISSLAGGLTYNE. The full CDR3 sequence reads CAISSLAGGLTYNEQFF.

This clone was picked up a small number of times. The observed sequence ends 3 residues before the CDR3 terminus, with the missing tail filled in from the germline J gene. The rearrangement uses TRBV5-1 and TRBJ2-7; D is unresolved. The V gene lost 4 bases and the J gene lost 3 bases, with 8 bases spanning the gap. CDR1 and CDR2 from the germline V gene are SGHRS and YFSETQ. The CDR3 consists of 12 residues. This CDR3 is CASSRSGYEQYF. The sequenced part of the CDR3 DNA is TGCGCCAGCAGCCGTTCCGGCTACGAG.

This clone has ten or more counts. The missing CDR3 end, 3 residues past where the read stops, is filled in from the germline J gene. The V and J genes are TRBV2 and TRBJ1-3; 8 bases align to TRBD1. The germline gives CDR1 SNHLY, CDR2 FYNNEI. The CDR3 has 14 residues. The junction had 4 bases not matched to a gene; V was cut back by 5 bases and J by 4 bases. The sequenced CDR3 bases are TGTGCCAGCAGTCGACAGGGGCCAGGAAACACC. This translates into CASSRQGPGNT. The entire CDR3 sequence reads CASSRQGPGNTIYF.

This clone was seen repeatedly, ten times or more. The read stops 3 residues short of the end of the CDR3; the missing end is completed from the germline J gene. This sequence joins TRBV7-8 and TRBJ2-7, with 12 nucleotides matching TRBD1. Germline CDR1 and CDR2: SGHVS and FQNEAQ. The CDR3 is made up of 15 amino acids. Germline trimming cut 4 bases from V and 3 bases from J; bases unmatched to any gene: 4. CDR3 protein: CASSSRDRGHYEQYF. The CDR3 bases that were read are TGTGCCAGCAGCTCCCGGGACAGGGGGCACTACGAG.

CDR3 residues: CASSPGGSSYEQYF. The DNA read from the CDR3 is TGTGCCAGCAGCCCCGGGGGGAGCTCCTACGAG. The V gene is TRBV11-3, the J gene TRBJ2-7; 7 bases are shared with TRBD2. The CDR3 end lies 3 residues beyond the end of the read and is filled in from the germline J gene. V gave up 5 bases and J gave up 0 bases; unmatched junction bases: 4. There are 14 residues in the CDR3. Germline CDR1 SGHNT, CDR2 YENEEA.

This clone was detected ten times or more. The sequenced fragment ends 3 residues before the CDR3 boundary, so the rest is inferred from the germline J gene. This chain connects TRBV2 to TRBJ1-1; TRBD1 aligns across 11 bases. The CDR3 consists of 16 residues. V was clipped by 7 bases and J by 0 bases; unmatched bases: 7. The V gene's germline CDR1 is SNHLY and CDR2 FYNNEI. Partial CDR3 DNA: TGTGCCAGCATCCGGGACAGGGGGTTGGTGAACACTGAA. This encodes CASIRDRGLVNTE. The CDR3 reads in full as CASIRDRGLVNTEAFF.

Concerning this clone itself: The read falls 3 residues short of the CDR3 end, and the missing part is taken from the germline J gene. The chain has TRBV19 and TRBJ1-5; a possible D gene is TRBD1 (5 bases). Trimming took off 7 bases at V and 6 bases at J, with 10 bases between the two ends. The germline gives CDR1 LNHDA, CDR2 SQIVND (reference sequence). The CDR3 has 12 amino acids. Incomplete CDR3 DNA: TGTGCCAGTACGGGGGGATCTCAGCCC. Protein: CASTGGSQP. The whole CDR3 sequence reads CASTGGSQPQHF.

This clone has ten or more counts. This CDR3 reads CASKEGGETQYF. CDR3 DNA, as far as it was read: TGTGCCAGCAAGGAGGGCGGGGAGACC. The rearrangement joins TRBV7-9 to TRBJ2-5; maybe TRBD2 (6 bases). Sequencing ends 3 residues short of the CDR3 end; the germline J gene provides the rest. Germline V lookup: CDR1 SEHNR, CDR2 FQNEAQ (reference sequence). Trimming shortened V by 7 bases and J by 5 bases, and 11 bases separated the two germline ends. This CDR3 spans 12 amino acids.

A few counts support this clone. The DNA ends 3 residues before the CDR3 does, and the rest of the CDR3 is filled in from the germline J gene. The chain recombines TRBV5-8 with TRBJ2-7; a weak D match, TRBD1 (6 bases). Germline-derived CDR1 and CDR2 are SGHTS and YDEGEE. This CDR3 has 15 residues. With 2 bases removed from V and 2 bases from J, the gap between germline ends came to 14 bases. The CDR3 bases that were read are TGTGCCAGCAGCTTATGGGTTGGGGGCACCTACGAG. Translation gives CASSLWVGGTYE. The entire CDR3 protein is CASSLWVGGTYEQYF. The whole variable domain, filled in from reference TRBV5-8 and TRBJ2-7, reads EAGVTQSPTHLIKTRGQQATLRCSPISGHTSVYWYQQALGLGLQFLLWYDEGEERNRGNFPPRFSGRQFPNYSSELNVNALELEDSALYLCASSLWVGGTYEQYFGPGTRLTVT.

This clone appeared many times. The read is 3 residues too short to cover the CDR3 end, so that end is filled in from the germline J gene. The chain joins TRBV4-1 to TRBJ2-7; 7 bases match TRBD1. Germline loops: CDR1 MGHRA, CDR2 YSYEKL. The CDR3 runs 14 residues. J lost 0 bases, V lost 1 base, and 0 bases had no gene match. The CDR3 sequence is CASSQGDSSYEQYF. Partial CDR3 DNA: TGCGCCAGCAGCCAAGGGGACAGCTCCTACGAG.

In the case of this clone: The read stops 3 residues short of the end of the CDR3; the missing end is completed from the germline J gene. The V and J genes are TRBV7-9 and TRBJ2-5; TRBD1 might be the D (7 bases). The V and J ends lost 3 bases and 3 bases respectively, with 14 bases between them. CDR1 is SEHNR, CDR2 FQNEAQ, per germline (reference sequence). The CDR3 spans 15 residues. The CDR3 bases that were read are TGTGCCAGCAGCTTCCGACAGGGCGGGAAAGAGACC. This translates into CASSFRQGGKET. The whole CDR3 sequence reads CASSFRQGGKETQYF.

In its sample, this clone was seen many times. The read ends 3 residues before the CDR3 terminus; that terminus is restored from the germline J gene. The rearrangement joins TRBV20-1 to TRBJ2-1; 9 nucleotides align to TRBD2. J was trimmed by 4 bases and V by 6 bases; bases with no gene match: 7. The CDR3 runs 14 residues. CDR1 and CDR2 (germline): DFQATT, SNEGSKA (reference sequence). The CDR3 bases that were read are TGCAGTGCCACCGGGACTAGCCTTTACAATGAG. Translated: CSATGTSLYNE. The CDR3 reads in full as CSATGTSLYNEQFF.

With regard to this clone: Read coverage stops 3 residues before the CDR3 terminus; the germline J gene supplies the remainder. This sequence joins TRBV2 and TRBJ2-1; D not resolved. The CDR3 has 11 amino acids. Germline CDR1 is SNHLY and CDR2 is FYNNEI. V lost 2 bases and J lost 7, with 3 bases in between. CDR3 in amino acids: CASSEPNEQFF. The sequenced CDR3 bases are TGTGCCAGCAGTGAACCGAATGAG.

To note about this clone: The sequence runs out 3 residues before the end of the CDR3; the remainder is reconstructed from the germline J gene. V and J are TRBV7-9 and TRBJ1-2; D unclear. Trimming cost V 0 bases and J 5 bases, with 10 bases left between them. The CDR3 extends over 14 amino acids. CDR1 and CDR2 (germline): SEHNR, FQNEAQ (reference sequence). The part of the CDR3 DNA that was read is TGTGCCAGCAGCTTAGCCGCAGCGGAATATGGC. It is translated as CASSLAAAEYG. The whole CDR3 protein reads CASSLAAAEYGYTF. The full variable domain, its missing parts supplied by reference TRBV7-9 and TRBJ1-2, is DTGVSQNPRHKITKRGQNVTFRCDPISEHNRLYWYRQTLGQGPEFLTYFQNEAQLEKSRLLSDRFSAERPKGSFSTLEIQRTEQGDSAMYLCASSLAAAEYGYTFGSGTRLTVV.